Reported below is one TCR beta chain. The antigen remains undetermined. As for the donors, each was a healthy bone marrow donor. The PCR made use of 60 Vbeta and 13 Jbeta primers. Sequenced by immunoSEQ multiplex PCR; TCRdb stores in-frame clones only, minus some. Found here are more than 65,000 clones; the top ten clones hold approximately 2.9%. CDR3 length: 15 amino acids. V lost 6 bases, J lost 0 bases, and 11 bases lay in between. Germline values: CDR1 SNHLY, CDR2 FYNNEI. The sample belongs to a study of cytomegalovirus exposure and HLA in healthy donors. Overall study context: In an earlier analysis, 95 million to 130 million unique TCR beta sequences were found from some 180 million T cells. Points from the study as a whole: The number of N-insertions in an Asian-associated ancestry cluster was reportedly below the 666-donor mean in a later analysis. Later on, a genetic analysis was performed. It linked a missense variant in DCLRE1C with V- and J-gene trimming of TCR beta.

The receptor was isolated from a man between 40 and 49 years old in good health and CMV-seronegative. Sample: PBMCs. The chain recombines TRBV2 with TRBJ2-2; D is possibly TRBD1 (6 bases). In nucleotides, the CDR3 is TGTGCCAGCAGACTGGACAGATCGAACACCGGGGAGCTGTTTTTT. Its translation is CASRLDRSNTGELFF.